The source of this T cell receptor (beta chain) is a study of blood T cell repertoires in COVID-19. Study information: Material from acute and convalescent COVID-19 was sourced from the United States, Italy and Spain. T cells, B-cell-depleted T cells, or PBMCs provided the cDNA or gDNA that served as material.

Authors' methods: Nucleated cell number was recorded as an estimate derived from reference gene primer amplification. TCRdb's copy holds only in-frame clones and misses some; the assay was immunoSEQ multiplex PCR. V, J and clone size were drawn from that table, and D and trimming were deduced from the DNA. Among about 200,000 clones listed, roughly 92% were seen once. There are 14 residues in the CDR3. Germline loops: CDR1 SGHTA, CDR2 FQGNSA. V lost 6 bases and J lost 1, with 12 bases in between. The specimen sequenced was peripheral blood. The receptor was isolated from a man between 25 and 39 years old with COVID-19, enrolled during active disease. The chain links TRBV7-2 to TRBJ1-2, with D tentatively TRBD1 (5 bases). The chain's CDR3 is CASRQQGYNYGYTF. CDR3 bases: TGTGCCAGCAGGCAGCAGGGATATAACTATGGCTACACCTTC.